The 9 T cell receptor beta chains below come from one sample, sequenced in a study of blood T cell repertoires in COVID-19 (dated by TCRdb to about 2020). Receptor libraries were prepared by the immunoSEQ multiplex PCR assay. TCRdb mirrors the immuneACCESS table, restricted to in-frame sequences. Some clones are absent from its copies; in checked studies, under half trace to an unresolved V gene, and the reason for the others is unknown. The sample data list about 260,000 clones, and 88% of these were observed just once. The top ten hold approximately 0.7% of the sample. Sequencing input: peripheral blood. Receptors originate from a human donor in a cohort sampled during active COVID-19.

As DNA, the CDR3 is TGTGCCAGCAGCCCGGGGCAGGGGAGCTCCTACAATGAGCAGTTCTTC. Translated, it gives CASSPGQGSSYNEQFF. V is TRBV9 and J is TRBJ2-1; TRBD1 might be the D (6 bases). The CDR3 length is 16 residues. V gave up 4 bases and J gave up 0 bases, with 14 bases separating them. The germline CDR1 and CDR2 sequences are SGDLS and YYNGEE. Looking up the rest from reference TRBV9 and TRBJ2-1 gives the full variable domain: DSGVTQTPKHLITATGQRVTLRCSPRSGDLSVYWYQQSLDQGLQFLIQYYNGEERAKGNILERFSAQQFPDLHSELNLSSLELGDSALYFCASSPGQGSSYNEQFFGPGTRLTVL.

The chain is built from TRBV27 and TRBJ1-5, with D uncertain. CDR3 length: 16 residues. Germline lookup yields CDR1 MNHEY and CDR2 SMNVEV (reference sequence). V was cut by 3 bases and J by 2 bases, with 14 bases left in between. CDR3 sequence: CASSLSLPRGNQPQHF. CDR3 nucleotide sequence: TGTGCCAGCAGTTTGTCACTCCCGAGGGGCAATCAGCCCCAGCATTTT.

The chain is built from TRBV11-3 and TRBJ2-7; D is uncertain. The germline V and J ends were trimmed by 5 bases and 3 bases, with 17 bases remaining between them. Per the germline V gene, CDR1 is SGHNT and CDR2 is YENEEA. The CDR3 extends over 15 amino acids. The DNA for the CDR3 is TGTGCCAGCAGCCCCGGAGACGACCAGAACTACGAGCAGTACTTC. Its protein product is CASSPGDDQNYEQYF.

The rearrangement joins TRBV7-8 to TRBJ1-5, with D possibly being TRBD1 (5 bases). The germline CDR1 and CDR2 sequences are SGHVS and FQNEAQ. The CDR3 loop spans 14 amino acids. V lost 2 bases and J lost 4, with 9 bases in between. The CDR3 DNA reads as TGTGCCAGCAGCTTACAGGGTCGGAATCAGCCCCAGCATTTT. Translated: CASSLQGRNQPQHF.

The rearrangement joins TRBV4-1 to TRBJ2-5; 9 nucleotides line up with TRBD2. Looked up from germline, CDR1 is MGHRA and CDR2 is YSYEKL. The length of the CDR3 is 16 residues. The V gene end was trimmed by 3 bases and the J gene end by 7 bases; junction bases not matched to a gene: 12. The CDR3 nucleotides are TGCGCCAGCAGCCACACACCGTCTAGCGGGGCGGGGACCCAGTACTTC. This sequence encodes CASSHTPSSGAGTQYF.

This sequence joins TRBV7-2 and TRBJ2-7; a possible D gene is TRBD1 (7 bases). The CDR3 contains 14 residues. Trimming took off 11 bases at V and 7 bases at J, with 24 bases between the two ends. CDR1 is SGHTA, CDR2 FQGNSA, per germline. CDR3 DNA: TGTGCCGCCAGGGGGGTTGGGACGTCGGAAGAGCAGTACTTC. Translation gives CAARGVGTSEEQYF.

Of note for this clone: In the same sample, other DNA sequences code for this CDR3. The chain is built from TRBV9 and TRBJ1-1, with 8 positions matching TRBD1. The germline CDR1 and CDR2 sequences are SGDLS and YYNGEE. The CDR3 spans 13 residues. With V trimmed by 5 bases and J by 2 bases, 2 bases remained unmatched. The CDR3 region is CASSGQGNTEAFF. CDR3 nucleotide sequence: TGTGCCAGCAGTGGACAGGGAAACACTGAAGCTTTCTTT.

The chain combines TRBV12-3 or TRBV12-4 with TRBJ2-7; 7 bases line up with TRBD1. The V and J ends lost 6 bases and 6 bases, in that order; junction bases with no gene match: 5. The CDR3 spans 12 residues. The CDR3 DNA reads TGTGCCAGCAGCTCGGGACAGCTCGAGCAGTACTTC. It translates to CASSSGQLEQYF.

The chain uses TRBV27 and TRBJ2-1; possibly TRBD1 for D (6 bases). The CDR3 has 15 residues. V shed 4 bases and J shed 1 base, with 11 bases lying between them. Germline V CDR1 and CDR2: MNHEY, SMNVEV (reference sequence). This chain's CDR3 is CASSSRGGSYNEQFF. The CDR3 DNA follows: TGTGCCAGCAGTTCCAGGGGTGGGTCCTACAATGAGCAGTTCTTC.